The T cell receptor (beta chain) under discussion was sequenced for a study of blood T cell repertoires in COVID-19. Overall study: COVID-19 samples collected from the United States, Italy and Spain covered acute and convalescent phases.

Germline trimming cut 3 bases from V and 4 bases from J; bases unmatched to any gene: 11. The CDR3 has 16 residues. Per the germline V gene, CDR1 is MNHNS and CDR2 is SASEGT. Per the authors' pipeline: Counts of nucleated cells, estimated from reference gene primer amplification, were obtained. Here immunoSEQ multiplex PCR was the method, and the copy in TCRdb shows in-frame clones only, minus some. The V and J calls and clone size come from that table; D and trimming were worked out from the DNA. The data contain fewer than 500,000 clones, roughly 85% of them singletons. Clinical history reported by participants formed the basis on which cohorts were assigned.

The chain is built from TRBV6-1 and TRBJ1-2, with TRBD1 identical over 7 bases. The clonotype originates from a woman younger than 30 with acute COVID-19. Sequences were obtained from PBMCs or T cells enriched from blood (not recorded which). CDR3 residues: CASSDTLGGLTYGYTF. In nucleotides, the CDR3 is TGTGCCAGCAGTGATACGTTAGGGGGCCTTACCTATGGCTACACCTTC.